What follows describes a single T cell receptor beta chain. This entry comes from a study of blood T cell repertoires in COVID-19. Study-wide context: The study drew acute and convalescent COVID-19 samples from the United States, Italy and Spain.

The CDR3 extends over 13 amino acids. Germline CDR1 is MGHRA and CDR2 is YSYEKL. Trimming shortened V by 4 bases and J by 8 bases, and 11 bases separated the two germline ends. Participants, about 18 to 90 years old, spanned around 25 US areas. Clinical history reported by participants formed the basis on which cohorts were assigned. Symptom resolution, clearance, or two negative PCRs marked donors in Cohort 3 as recovered. TCRdb keeps only in-frame clones here, not all; method: immunoSEQ multiplex PCR. In the table there are approximately 490,000 clones, approximately 90% of which are singletons. This TCR derives from a woman aged 60-75 years who had recovered from COVID-19. This sequence joins TRBV4-1 and TRBJ1-4; D gene unclear. Material for sequencing was PBMCs or T cells enriched from blood (not recorded which). CDR3 sequence reads: CASSPQTPEKLFF. CDR3 nucleotides: TGCGCCAGCAGCCCCCAAACACCCGAAAAACTGTTTTTT.